Below, 11 T cell receptor beta chains from the same sample are listed, as sequenced in a study of T cell repertoires in cytomegalovirus infection. The antigens of these receptors remain unknown. TCRdb called the reads again in MiXCR, with one record for every CDR3 protein. The profile shows 200,000 or so distinct CDR3 sequences, 35% to 40% of them singletons. The sample in question was CD8+ T cells from cultured PBMCs, obtained from culture after CMV antigen stimulation. The source of these receptors is a human donor in good health (CMV status not recorded). Some clones in this sample may be carry-over from other donors' samples.

The chain is built from TRBV5-1 and TRBJ2-1; D unresolved. From germline, CDR1 is SGHRS and CDR2 YFSETQ. The CDR3 runs 16 residues. V gave up 0 bases and J gave up 2 bases, with 12 bases separating them. CDR3 in DNA: TGCGCCAGCAGCTTGGGAACCAGCCCAACCTACAATGAGCAGTTCTTC. It is translated as CASSLGTSPTYNEQFF.

The chain couples TRBV5-1 to TRBJ1-1, with 7 bases aligning to TRBD1. CDR1 is SGHRS and CDR2 is YFSETQ in the germline V gene. V was pared by 4 bases and J by 0 bases, with 6 bases of the junction left unmatched. This CDR3 has 15 amino acids. CDR3 residues: CASSVSQGMNTEAFF. The CDR3 coding sequence is TGCGCCAGCAGCGTCTCACAGGGGATGAACACTGAAGCTTTCTTT.

This chain joins TRBV6-6 and TRBJ2-7, with 7 bases lining up with TRBD1. The V and J ends lost 0 bases and 0 bases, in that order; junction bases with no gene match: 2. Germline lookup yields CDR1 MNHNY and CDR2 SVGAGI (reference sequence). The CDR3 runs 15 residues. This chain's CDR3 is CASSYSTGTSYEQYF. The CDR3 DNA reads TGTGCCAGCAGTTACTCGACAGGGACCTCCTACGAGCAGTACTTC.

This clonotype was observed a few times. J is TRBJ1-5 and V is TRBV2; maybe TRBD1 (6 bases). Deletions cut 6 bases from V and 0 bases from J, with 18 bases between. The CDR3 loop spans 17 amino acids. Germline V gene data show CDR1 as SNHLY and CDR2 as FYNNEI. This chain's CDR3 is CASRRGAGTYSNQPQHF. Written as DNA, the CDR3 is TGTGCCAGCAGGAGGGGGGCAGGGACTTATAGCAATCAGCCCCAGCATTTT. Looking up the rest from reference TRBV2 and TRBJ1-5 gives the full variable domain: EPEVTQTPSHQVTQMGQEVILRCVPISNHLYFYWYRQILGQKVEFLVSFYNNEISEKSEIFDDQFSVERPDGSNFTLKIRSTKLEDSAMYFCASRRGAGTYSNQPQHFGDGTRLSIL.

This clonotype occurred a few times. The gene calls are TRBV14 and TRBJ2-5, with D perhaps TRBD1 (5 bases). The V gene's germline CDR1 is SGHDN and CDR2 FVKESK. V was cut by 2 bases and J by 1 base, with 11 bases left in between. This CDR3 comprises 15 residues. CDR3 loop: CASSQQGYVQETQYF. In DNA, the CDR3 is TGTGCCAGCAGCCAACAGGGCTATGTCCAAGAGACCCAGTACTTC.

This clonotype was seen a few times. The V call is TRBV27, the J call TRBJ2-3; 10 bases match TRBD2. CDR3 length: 15 amino acids. Germline-derived CDR1 and CDR2 are MNHEY and SMNVEV (reference sequence). The V gene end was trimmed by 8 bases and the J gene end by 6 bases; junction bases not matched to a gene: 11. The CDR3 nucleotides read TGTGCCAGCCGCGGTAGCGGGGGGCCCAAGGATACGCAGTATTTT. Protein: CASRGSGGPKDTQYF.

This clonotype was observed a handful of times. The chain carries TRBV7-9 and TRBJ1-5; TRBD1 agrees at 9 bases. The CDR3 extends over 17 amino acids. In germline, CDR1 is SEHNR, CDR2 FQNEAQ (reference sequence). V shed 5 bases and J 3 bases; nucleotides not matched to a gene: 11. The CDR3 coding sequence is TGTGCCAGCAGCCGGCGGGGACAGGGAGGTTTCAATCAGCCCCAGCATTTT. Encoded protein: CASSRRGQGGFNQPQHF.

This clonotype was picked up a small number of times. This chain connects TRBV28 to TRBJ2-3, with TRBD1 matching 7 bases. CDR3 length equals 17 residues. V trimming: 1 base; J trimming: 3 bases; junction bases outside the gene matches: 10. Germline V gene data show CDR1 as MDHEN and CDR2 as SYDVKM. Here the CDR3 DNA reads TGTGCCAGCAGTTTATTCCTCGACAGGGCTGGTACAGATACGCAGTATTTT. This gives the protein CASSLFLDRAGTDTQYF.

The CDR3 nucleotides read TGTGCCAGCAGCTCCCCAGGGGGACTAGCGGGAGGACGGGGCACCGGGGAGCTGTTTTTT. Translated: CASSSPGGLAGGRGTGELFF. V gene TRBV7-3 combines with J gene TRBJ2-2; 15 positions agree with TRBD2. This CDR3 region has 20 residues. V lost 4 bases, J lost 4 bases, and 13 bases stayed unmatched. Germline V gene lookup returns CDR1 SGHTA and CDR2 FQGTGA.

The CDR3 region has the DNA TGCAGCATTGCGGTGAACACTGAAGCTTTCTTT. The encoded protein is CSIAVNTEAFF. The chain employs TRBV29-1 and TRBJ1-1; D remains ambiguous. The V gene's germline CDR1 is SQVTM and CDR2 ANQGSEA. The CDR3 is 11 residues long. Trimming stripped 8 bases from V and 0 bases from J, with 7 bases between.

This chain connects TRBV7-9 to TRBJ2-7; D tentatively fits TRBD1 or TRBD2 (6 bases each). Germline lookup yields CDR1 SEHNR and CDR2 FQNEAQ (reference sequence). The CDR3 is made up of 13 amino acids. The V end was cut by 8 bases, the J end by 2 bases, with 13 bases between. The CDR3 sequence: CASQGRLPYEQYF. CDR3 nucleotides: TGTGCCAGCCAGGGGAGGTTACCCTACGAGCAGTACTTC.